This T cell receptor (beta chain) was observed in a study of OX40 agonist ivuxolimab in advanced cancers. Study summary: Males comprised 82.7% of the group, whose mean age was about 60 years (range about 20 to 90).

This CDR3 region has 14 residues. CDR1 is SGHVS and CDR2 is FNYEAQ in the germline V gene. Trimming took off 0 bases at V and 3 bases at J, with 9 bases between the two ends. Repertoires were generated with immunoSEQ multiplex PCR, while TCRdb's copy carries only in-frame clones and drops some. This sample has more than 9,000 clones, with 60% to 85% found just once. This clone was recorded a few times. The chain has TRBV7-6 and TRBJ2-7; the D gene is possibly TRBD1 (6 bases). Sequencing used CD4+ or CD8+ T cells sorted from blood, obtained in a trial of the OX40 agonist ivuxolimab. This clonotype was obtained from an adult with an advanced solid tumor such as melanoma, head and neck, liver or kidney cancer. The CDR3 DNA sequence: TGTGCCAGCAGCTTAGCTACAGGGATCTACGAGCAGTACTTC. Protein: CASSLATGIYEQYF.